This T cell receptor (beta chain) was captured in a study of CD8 T cells in Susac syndrome. V shed 0 bases and J shed 2 bases, with 14 bases lying between them. This CDR3 has 16 residues. Germline V CDR1 and CDR2: SGHRS, YFSETQ. Random-hexamer reverse transcription was applied to about 0.5 to 1 ug RNA. Coverage of TCR beta CDR3 amplification by immunoSEQ multiplex PCR extended to 54 Vbeta and 13 Jbeta. TCRdb reanalysed the immunoSEQ multiplex PCR reads using MiXCR and keeps one entry per CDR3 protein. Of about 140,000 distinct CDR3 sequences detected, 85% to 95% appear once; the ten largest clones hold over 0.09%.

The clonotype originates from a human donor with multiple sclerosis. Input material: CD4+ T cells from PBMCs. The rearrangement links TRBV5-1 to TRBJ1-2, with D maybe TRBD1 (5 bases). CDR3 in amino acids: CASSLAPLPGNYGYTF. CDR3 nucleotides: TGCGCCAGCAGCTTGGCCCCTCTCCCAGGGAACTATGGCTACACCTTC.